The following is a T cell receptor beta chain sequence with its context. The record originates from a study of blood T cell repertoires in COVID-19. Study overall: Acute and convalescent COVID-19 samples came from the United States, Italy and Spain.

Original data processing: Quantification of nucleated cells was approximated via reference gene primer amplification. TCRdb's copy holds only in-frame clones and misses some; the assay was immunoSEQ multiplex PCR. The DNA gave D and trimming, while V, J and clone size come from that table. In the table there are roughly 170,000 clones, under 90% of which are singletons. Material for sequencing was peripheral blood. This TCR derives from a human donor in a cohort sampled during active COVID-19.

The CDR3 nucleotides read TGTGCCAGCAGTGAAGAAGGGGCAAGGTCACCCCTCCACTTT. Protein: CASSEEGARSPLHF. V is TRBV6-1 and J is TRBJ1-6, with a tentative D call TRBD1 (5 bases). CDR1 MNHNS and CDR2 SASEGT come from the germline V gene. This CDR3 region has 14 residues. With 1 base removed from V and 10 bases from J, the gap between germline ends came to 11 bases.